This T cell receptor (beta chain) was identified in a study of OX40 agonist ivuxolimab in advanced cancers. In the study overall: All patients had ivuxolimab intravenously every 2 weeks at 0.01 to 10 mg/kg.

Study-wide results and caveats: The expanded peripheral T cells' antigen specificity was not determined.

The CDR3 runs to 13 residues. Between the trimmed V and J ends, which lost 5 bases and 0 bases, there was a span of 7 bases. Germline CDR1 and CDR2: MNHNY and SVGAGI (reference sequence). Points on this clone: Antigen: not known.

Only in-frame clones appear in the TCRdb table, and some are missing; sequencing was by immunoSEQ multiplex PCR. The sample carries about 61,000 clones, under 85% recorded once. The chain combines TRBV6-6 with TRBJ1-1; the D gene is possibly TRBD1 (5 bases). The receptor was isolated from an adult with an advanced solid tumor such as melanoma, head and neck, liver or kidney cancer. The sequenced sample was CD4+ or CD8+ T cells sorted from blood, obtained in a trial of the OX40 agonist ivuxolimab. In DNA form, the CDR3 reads TGTGCCAGCAGTCCAGGGATGAACACTGAAGCTTTCTTT. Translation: CASSPGMNTEAFF.